Below are 16 T cell receptor beta chains sequenced from a single sample in a study of T cell responses to AZD1222 COVID-19 vaccine. Some clones are missing from TCRdb's copy, which holds only in-frame ones; the method was immunoSEQ multiplex PCR. The repertoire holds 180,000 or so clones, roughly 94% seen once, with approximately 0.69% in the top ten. The specimen comprised peripheral blood, sampled on day 0 of AZD1222 vaccination. Every receptor here comes from an adult in good health.

This chain connects TRBV5-1 to TRBJ2-7; 12 nucleotides match TRBD2. This CDR3 comprises 13 residues. CDR1 and CDR2 (germline): SGHRS, YFSETQ. The V gene end was trimmed by 5 bases and the J gene end by 5 bases; junction bases not matched to a gene: 2. The CDR3 reads CASRTSGSHEQYF. The CDR3 nucleotides are TGCGCCAGCAGGACTAGCGGGAGCCACGAGCAGTACTTC. Looking up the rest from reference TRBV5-1 and TRBJ2-7 gives the full variable domain: KAGVTQTPRYLIKTRGQQVTLSCSPISGHRSVSWYQQTPGQGLQFLFEYFSETQRNKGNFPGRFSGRQFSNSRSEMNVSTLELGDSALYLCASRTSGSHEQYFGPGTRLTVT.

V usage is TRBV6-4 and J usage is TRBJ2-1, with 7 bases lining up with TRBD1. The CDR3 length is 13 residues. The V gene end was trimmed by 8 bases and the J gene end by 9 bases; junction bases not matched to a gene: 10. The germline V gene has CDR1 MRHNA and CDR2 SNTAGT. This CDR3 reads CASRDSLFGEQFF. In DNA, the CDR3 is TGTGCCAGCCGGGACAGTCTATTTGGTGAGCAGTTCTTC.

The chain joins TRBV3-1 (or the pseudogene TRBV3-2) to TRBJ2-7; D tentatively fits TRBD1 or TRBD2 (5 bases each). Germline-derived CDR1 and CDR2 are LGHDT and YNNKEL (reference sequence). The CDR3 consists of 14 residues. V was clipped by 0 bases and J by 2 bases, with 8 bases between them. The CDR3 loop is CASSQDGTAYEQYF. As DNA, the CDR3 is TGTGCCAGCAGCCAAGATGGGACCGCCTACGAGCAGTACTTC.

This clone appeared once. The gene calls are TRBV5-5 and TRBJ2-2, with 10 nucleotides matching TRBD1. Germline assignment: CDR1 SGHKS and CDR2 YYEKEE (reference sequence). This CDR3 has 15 amino acids. J was trimmed by 6 bases and V by 4 bases; bases with no gene match: 6. In DNA form, the CDR3 reads TGTGCCAGCAGCCAGGACAGGGGGAGGGCCGGGGAGCTGTTTTTT. This gives the protein CASSQDRGRAGELFF.

Here the CDR3 DNA reads TGTGCCAGCAGTTACCAGGCAGAGAACACTGAAGCTTTCTTT. It yields the protein CASSYQAENTEAFF. The J gene is TRBJ1-1, the V gene TRBV6-5; D not resolved. CDR1 is MNHEY and CDR2 is SVGAGI in the germline V gene. V was shortened by 2 bases and J by 1 base, with 8 bases between the two germline ends. The CDR3 runs 14 residues.

The chain couples TRBV6-5 to TRBJ2-7; 9 nucleotides align to TRBD1. CDR3 length equals 14 residues. CDR1 is MNHEY, CDR2 SVGAGI, per germline. V lost 5 bases and J lost 5; bases outside the gene matches: 7. This chain's CDR3 is CASSPGTGYHEQYF. Written as DNA, the CDR3 is TGTGCCAGCAGTCCCGGGACAGGGTACCACGAGCAGTACTTC.

This clone was seen a single time. Written as DNA, the CDR3 is TGTGCCAGCAGCAGTTCGCGGACAGGGAACCCCTACGAGCAGTACTTC. Protein sequence: CASSSSRTGNPYEQYF. The J gene is TRBJ2-7, the V gene TRBV5-6, with 8 bases that match TRBD1. Looked up from germline, CDR1 is SGHDT and CDR2 is YYEEEE. This CDR3 region has 16 residues. The J segment lost 2 bases and the V segment lost 4 bases, leaving 11 bases of the junction unmatched.

V is TRBV11-2 and J is TRBJ1-2; a possible D gene is TRBD1 (6 bases). This CDR3 is built from 14 residues. The germline V and J ends were trimmed by 0 bases and 10 bases, with 15 bases remaining between them. From germline, CDR1 is SGHAT and CDR2 FQNNGV. The CDR3 spells CASSLDPGRGIYTF. As DNA, the CDR3 is TGTGCCAGCAGCTTAGACCCCGGCAGGGGAATCTACACCTTC. Filled out from reference TRBV11-2 and TRBJ1-2, the complete variable domain reads EAGVAQSPRYKIIEKRQSVAFWCNPISGHATLYWYQQILGQGPKLLIQFQNNGVVDDSQLPKDRFSAERLKGVDSTLKIQPAKLEDSAVYLCASSLDPGRGIYTFGSGTRLTVV.

This rearrangement joins TRBV7-9 to TRBJ1-3; D remains ambiguous. This CDR3 contains 14 residues. Trimming stripped 6 bases from V and 5 bases from J, with 14 bases between. CDR1 is SEHNR and CDR2 is FQNEAQ in the germline V gene (reference sequence). The CDR3 DNA reads TGTGCCAGCAGTCAGGCAACGATGCGAAACACCATATATTTT. This sequence encodes CASSQATMRNTIYF.

The J gene is TRBJ2-7, the V gene TRBV28; 9 bases are shared with TRBD1. This CDR3 region has 13 residues. The V and J ends lost 2 bases and 6 bases, in that order; junction bases with no gene match: 2. CDR1 and CDR2 from the germline V gene are MDHEN and SYDVKM. The CDR3: CASSLEGQGEQYF. The CDR3, as DNA: TGTGCCAGCAGTTTAGAGGGACAGGGCGAGCAGTACTTC.

The J gene is TRBJ2-3, the V gene TRBV11-2; possibly TRBD2 for D (7 bases). Germline values: CDR1 SGHAT, CDR2 FQNNGV. The CDR3 is 15 residues long. The germline V and J ends were trimmed by 4 bases and 3 bases, with 14 bases remaining between them. The CDR3, as DNA: TGTGCCAGCAGCTCTAAAGGGGGGGCTACAGATACGCAGTATTTT. This gives the protein CASSSKGGATDTQYF.

The V gene is TRBV15, the J gene TRBJ2-1; 8 nucleotides line up with TRBD2. V gave up 0 bases and J gave up 6 bases; unmatched junction bases: 4. Germline loops: CDR1 LNHNV, CDR2 YYDKDF (reference sequence). The CDR3 is 15 residues long. In DNA form, the CDR3 reads TGTGCCACCAGCAGAGATCCTAGCGGGCTCAATGAGCAGTTCTTC. Its protein product is CATSRDPSGLNEQFF.

This clone was picked up a small number of times. This chain links TRBV9 with TRBJ1-3; D might be TRBD1 (5 bases). The CDR3 consists of 17 residues. The V gene's germline CDR1 is SGDLS and CDR2 YYNGEE. V was cut by 3 bases and J by 2 bases, with 18 bases left in between. The CDR3 DNA sequence: TGTGCCAGCAGCGAGAGGGGAGACAGTCTGGCTGGAAACACCATATATTTT. Translation: CASSERGDSLAGNTIYF.

The chain has TRBV7-3 and TRBJ1-5, with D uncertain. The germline V and J ends were trimmed by 3 bases and 3 bases, with 6 bases remaining between them. Germline lookup yields CDR1 SGHTA and CDR2 FQGTGA. This CDR3 spans 13 amino acids. The CDR3 protein is CASSFGINQPQHF. In nucleotides, the CDR3 is TGTGCCAGCAGCTTCGGAATCAATCAGCCCCAGCATTTT.

V and J are TRBV27 and TRBJ2-1; 12 bases align to TRBD2. J gave up 10 bases and V 2 bases, and 3 bases lay outside the gene matches. This CDR3 has 14 residues. Germline V gene sequence: CDR1 MNHEY, CDR2 SMNVEV (reference sequence). The CDR3 sequence: CASSLTSGRLEQFF. Here the CDR3 DNA reads TGTGCCAGCAGTTTAACTAGCGGGAGGTTAGAGCAGTTCTTC.

V and J are TRBV7-2 and TRBJ2-7; a possible D gene is TRBD2 (7 bases). With 3 bases removed from V and 3 bases from J, the gap between germline ends came to 24 bases. Germline lookup yields CDR1 SGHTA and CDR2 FQGNSA. The CDR3 sequence is 18 residues long. CDR3 residues: CASSFRLSQLGGGYEQYF. CDR3 sequence (DNA): TGTGCCAGCAGCTTCAGACTAAGTCAACTAGGGGGGGGCTACGAGCAGTACTTC.